This record concerns one T cell receptor beta chain sequence. No antigen is known for it. Assay used: immunoSEQ multiplex PCR; TCRdb lists only in-frame clones, some missing. Seen here are about 490,000 clones, approximately 84% observed once, and the top ten hold roughly 13%. Germline lookup yields CDR1 LGHNA and CDR2 YSLEER. Trimming stripped 1 base from V and 8 bases from J, with 12 bases between. This CDR3 has 14 amino acids. This entry is derived from a study of shared clonotypes between healthy human individuals. All donors qualified as healthy HIV-negative adults and had experienced no recent acute infections or vaccinations. Study outcomes and limitations: Represented diversity, genetic and exposure-history alike, was limited by few donors.

This receptor was identified in a middle-aged woman in good health. Some clones in this sample may be carry-over from other donors' samples. This chain connects TRBV4-3 to TRBJ2-1, with D perhaps matching TRBD2 (5 bases). Sequencing input: PBMCs. CDR3 sequence reads: CASSQVLGSDEQFF. The CDR3 coding sequence is TGCGCCAGCAGCCAAGTTTTAGGTAGCGATGAGCAGTTCTTC.